This T cell receptor beta chain was sequenced for a study of T cell clusters in autoimmune cytopenias. Worth noting for this clonotype: Its antigen is unknown.

Each sample's input was about 250 ng genomic DNA, some 40,000 genome equivalents. CDR1 is MNHEY and CDR2 is SVGAGI in the germline V gene. The CDR3 has 11 residues. One tube held mixed TRB-A and TRB-B primer pools for touch-down PCR. TCRdb reprocessed the multiplex PCR reads, with one entry per CDR3 protein and no DNA. The sample table includes nearly 15,000 distinct CDR3 sequences. Notes on the study in general: Primary autoimmune cytopenia patients appeared to lack physiological T cell clusters present in healthy donors.

The same data also went into a second study, on T cell repertoires in aging, cancer and after chemotherapy. That publication notes: Healthy donor repertoires were recorded over several months to years and showed clear clonal overlap. In healthy donors, age-related TCR diversity loss mainly reflected lost richness.

This TCR came from a human donor in good health. Sequencing used peripheral blood. This chain joins TRBV6-5 and TRBJ1-2; TCRdb proposes TRBD1, but this gene call is untestable without DNA. CDR3 in amino acids: CASGRGYGYTF.